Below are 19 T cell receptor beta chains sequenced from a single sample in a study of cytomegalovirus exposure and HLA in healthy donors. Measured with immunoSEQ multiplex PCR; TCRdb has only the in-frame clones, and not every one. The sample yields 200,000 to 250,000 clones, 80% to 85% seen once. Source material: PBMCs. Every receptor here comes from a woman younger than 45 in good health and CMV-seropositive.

The CDR3, as DNA: TGCAGCGTTGTCGGAACGGGGGGGCGGGAGACCCAGTACTTC. It encodes CSVVGTGGRETQYF. This chain uses TRBV29-1 with TRBJ2-5, with 8 nucleotides matching TRBD2. Germline V gives CDR1 SQVTM, CDR2 ANQGSEA. The ends lost 4 bases at V and 5 bases at J; junction bases unmatched: 9. This CDR3 has 14 amino acids.

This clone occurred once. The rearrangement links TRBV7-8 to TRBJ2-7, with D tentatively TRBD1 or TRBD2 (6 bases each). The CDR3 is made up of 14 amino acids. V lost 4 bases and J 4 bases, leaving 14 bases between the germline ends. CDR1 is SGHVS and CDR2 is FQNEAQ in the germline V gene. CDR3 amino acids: CASSSAGHTYEQYF. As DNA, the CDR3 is TGTGCCAGCAGCTCCGCGGGACACACATACGAGCAGTACTTC.

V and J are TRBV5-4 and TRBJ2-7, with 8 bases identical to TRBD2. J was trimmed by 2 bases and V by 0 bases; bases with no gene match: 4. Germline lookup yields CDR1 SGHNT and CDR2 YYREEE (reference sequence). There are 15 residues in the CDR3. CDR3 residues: CASSLARGAPYEQYF. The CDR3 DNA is TGTGCCAGCAGCTTGGCGCGGGGGGCCCCCTACGAGCAGTACTTC.

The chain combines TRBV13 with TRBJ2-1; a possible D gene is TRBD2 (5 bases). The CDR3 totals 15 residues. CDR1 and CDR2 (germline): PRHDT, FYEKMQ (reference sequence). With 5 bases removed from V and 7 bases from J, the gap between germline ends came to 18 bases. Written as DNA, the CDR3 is TGTGCCAGCAGCCCAAACTCCGTTCCGGGGAATGAGCAGTTCTTC. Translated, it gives CASSPNSVPGNEQFF.

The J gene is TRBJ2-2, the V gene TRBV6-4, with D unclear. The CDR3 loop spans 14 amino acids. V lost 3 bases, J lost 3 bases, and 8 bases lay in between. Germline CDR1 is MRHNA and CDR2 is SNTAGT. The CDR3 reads CASSEGVDTGELFF. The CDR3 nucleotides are TGTGCCAGCAGTGAAGGTGTCGACACCGGGGAGCTGTTTTTT.

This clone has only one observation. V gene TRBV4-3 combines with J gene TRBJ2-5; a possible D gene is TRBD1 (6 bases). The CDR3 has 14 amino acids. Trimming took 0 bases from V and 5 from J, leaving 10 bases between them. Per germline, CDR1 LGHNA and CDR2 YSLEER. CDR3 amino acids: CASSQETGWETQYF. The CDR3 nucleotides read TGCGCCAGCAGCCAAGAAACAGGGTGGGAGACCCAGTACTTC.

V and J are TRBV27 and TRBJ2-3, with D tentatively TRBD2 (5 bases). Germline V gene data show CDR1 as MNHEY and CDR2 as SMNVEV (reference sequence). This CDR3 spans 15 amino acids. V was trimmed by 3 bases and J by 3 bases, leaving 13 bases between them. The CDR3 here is CASSLTNSLTDTQYF. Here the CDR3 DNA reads TGTGCCAGCAGTTTGACTAATTCTCTAACAGATACGCAGTATTTT.

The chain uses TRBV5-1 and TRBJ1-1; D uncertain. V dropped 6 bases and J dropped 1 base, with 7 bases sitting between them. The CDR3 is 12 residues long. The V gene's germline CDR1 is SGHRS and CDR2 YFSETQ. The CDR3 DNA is TGCGCCAGCAACGGCGCGAACACTGAAGCTTTCTTT. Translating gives CASNGANTEAFF.

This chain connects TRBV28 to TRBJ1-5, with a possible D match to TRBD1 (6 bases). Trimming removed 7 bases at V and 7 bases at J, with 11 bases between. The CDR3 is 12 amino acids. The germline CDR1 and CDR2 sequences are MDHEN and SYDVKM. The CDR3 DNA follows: TGTGCCAGCAATGGGGGCGGGCAGCCCCAGCATTTT. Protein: CASNGGGQPQHF.

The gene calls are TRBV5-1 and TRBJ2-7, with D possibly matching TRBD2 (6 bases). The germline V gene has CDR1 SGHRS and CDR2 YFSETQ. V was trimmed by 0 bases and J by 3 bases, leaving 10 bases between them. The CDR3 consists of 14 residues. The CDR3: CASSLALADYEQYF. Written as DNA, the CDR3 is TGCGCCAGCAGCTTGGCACTAGCCGACTACGAGCAGTACTTC.

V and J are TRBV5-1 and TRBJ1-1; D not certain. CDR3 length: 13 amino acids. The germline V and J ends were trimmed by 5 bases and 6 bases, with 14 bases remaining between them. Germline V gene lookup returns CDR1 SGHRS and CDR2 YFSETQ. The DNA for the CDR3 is TGCGCCAGCAGTAGGCAGGAGGGCGCTGAAGCTTTCTTT. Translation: CASSRQEGAEAFF.

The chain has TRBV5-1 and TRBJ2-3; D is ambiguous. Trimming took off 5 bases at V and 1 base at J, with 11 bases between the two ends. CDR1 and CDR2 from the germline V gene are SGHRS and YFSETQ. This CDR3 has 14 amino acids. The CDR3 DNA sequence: TGCGCCAGCAGGGGGAAGTGGGGCACAGATACGCAGTATTTT. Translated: CASRGKWGTDTQYF.

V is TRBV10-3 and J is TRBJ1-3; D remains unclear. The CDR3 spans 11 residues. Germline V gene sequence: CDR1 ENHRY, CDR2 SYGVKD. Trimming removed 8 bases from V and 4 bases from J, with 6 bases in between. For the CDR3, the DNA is TGTGCCATCGGTTCGGGAAACACCATATATTTT. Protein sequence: CAIGSGNTIYF.

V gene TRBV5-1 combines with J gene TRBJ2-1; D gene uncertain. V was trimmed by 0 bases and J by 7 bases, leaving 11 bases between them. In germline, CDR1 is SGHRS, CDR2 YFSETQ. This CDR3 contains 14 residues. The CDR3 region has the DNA TGCGCCAGCAGCTTGGCCAGGTCAATAAATGAGCAGTTCTTC. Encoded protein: CASSLARSINEQFF.

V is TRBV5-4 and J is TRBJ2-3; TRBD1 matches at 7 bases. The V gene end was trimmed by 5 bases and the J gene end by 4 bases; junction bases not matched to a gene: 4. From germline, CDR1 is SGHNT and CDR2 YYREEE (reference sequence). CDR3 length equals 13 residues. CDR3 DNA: TGTGCCAGCAGAAAGACAGGGTCAGATACGCAGTATTTT. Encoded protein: CASRKTGSDTQYF.

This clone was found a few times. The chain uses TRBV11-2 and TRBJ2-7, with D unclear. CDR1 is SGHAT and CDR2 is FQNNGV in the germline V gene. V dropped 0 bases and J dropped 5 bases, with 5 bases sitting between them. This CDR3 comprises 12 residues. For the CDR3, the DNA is TGTGCCAGCAGCTTAGATGAGGACGAGCAGTACTTC. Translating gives CASSLDEDEQYF.

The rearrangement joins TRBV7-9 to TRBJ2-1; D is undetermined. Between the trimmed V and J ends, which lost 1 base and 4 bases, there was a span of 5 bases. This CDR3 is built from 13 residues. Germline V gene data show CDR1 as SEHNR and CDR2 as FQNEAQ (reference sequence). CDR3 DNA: TGTGCCAGCAGCTTAGAACTTTACAATGAGCAGTTCTTC. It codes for CASSLELYNEQFF.

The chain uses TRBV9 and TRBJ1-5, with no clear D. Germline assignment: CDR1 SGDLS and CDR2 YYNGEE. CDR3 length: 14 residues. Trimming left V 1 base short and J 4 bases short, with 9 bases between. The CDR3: CASSVSAGNQPQHF. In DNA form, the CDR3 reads TGTGCCAGCAGCGTATCGGCAGGAAATCAGCCCCAGCATTTT. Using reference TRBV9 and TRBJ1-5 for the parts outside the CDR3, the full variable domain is DSGVTQTPKHLITATGQRVTLRCSPRSGDLSVYWYQQSLDQGLQFLIQYYNGEERAKGNILERFSAQQFPDLHSELNLSSLELGDSALYFCASSVSAGNQPQHFGDGTRLSIL.

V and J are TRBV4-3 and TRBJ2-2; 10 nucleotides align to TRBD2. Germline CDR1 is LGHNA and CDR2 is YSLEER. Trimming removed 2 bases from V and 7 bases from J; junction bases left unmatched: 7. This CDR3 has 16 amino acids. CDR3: CASSQLLKREGGELFF. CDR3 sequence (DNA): TGCGCCAGCAGCCAACTTTTGAAGCGGGAGGGCGGGGAGCTGTTTTTT.